The sequence of this TCR beta chain was determined in a study of control samples from healthy donors and cancer patients. Using immunoSEQ multiplex PCR, the repertoire was profiled, and TCRdb retains in-frame clones only, with some absent. The sample lists approximately 90,000 clones, approximately 88% seen once, with roughly 39% in the top ten. V dropped 8 bases and J dropped 3; count of bases not matched to a gene: 13. Germline V gene sequence: CDR1 SGHVS, CDR2 FNYEAQ. The CDR3 consists of 17 residues. This sequence joins TRBV7-6 and TRBJ2-3; 11 bases map to TRBD2. The sequencing sample was made of PBMCs. This TCR was sampled from a man between 65 and 85 years old with lung cancer. In DNA, the CDR3 is TGTGCCAGCGCCCTAGCGGGGGGACCCTCGAGTACAGATACGCAGTATTTT. Its protein product is CASALAGGPSSTDTQYF.